This record covers a single T cell receptor beta chain. Its antigen is as yet unknown. The data are from a study of siplizumab effects on memory and regulatory T cells. Notes on the study in general: Roughly 80-97% of proliferating CD4+ or CD8+ clones defied assignment to a naive or memory phenotype. There was no confirmation of the suppressive function of proliferating Tregs from siplizumab cultures. Memory T cells appeared less diverse than naive cells, which seemed to contribute substantially to alloresponse.

Assays covered 10^5 or so TCR templates per sample. Produced via immunoSEQ multiplex PCR; TCRdb's table is partial and in-frame only. The sample records about 91,000 clones, roughly 95% being singletons. CDR3 length: 12 amino acids. This TCR came from a human donor in good health. Source material: naive CD4+ T cells sorted from blood. The J gene is TRBJ2-1, the V gene TRBV21-1; the table names TRBD2, a call not compared with the DNA. TRBV21-1 has pseudogene status. The CDR3 sequence: CASSKDTSEGFF. CDR3 coding DNA: TGTGCCAGCAGCAAAGATACTTCCGAGGGATTCTTC.